The source of this TCR beta chain is a study of blood T cell repertoires in COVID-19. Residents of 24 US areas, aged about 18 to 89 years, made up the participants. Participant-reported clinical history was the basis for cohort assignment. V lost 1 base, J lost 0 bases, and 13 bases lay in between. This CDR3 has 16 residues. CDR1 SGHNT and CDR2 YYREEE come from the germline V gene (reference sequence). In the authors' methods: Estimated nucleated cell counts came from reference gene primer amplification. The protocol was immunoSEQ multiplex PCR, while the TCRdb copy is restricted to in-frame clones and leaves out a portion. The DNA gave D and trimming, while V, J and clone size come from that table. The sample has some 330,000 clones; more than 70% are singletons.

The receptor comes from a man aged 40-49 years in a cohort exposed to, infected with or recovered from COVID-19 (not recorded which). The specimen was PBMCs or T cells enriched from blood (not recorded which). J is TRBJ1-1 and V is TRBV5-4; D is undetermined. The CDR3 DNA follows: TGTGCCAGCAGCTTGTGGAGCCGGAAACTGAACACTGAAGCTTTCTTT. Amino acid sequence: CASSLWSRKLNTEAFF.